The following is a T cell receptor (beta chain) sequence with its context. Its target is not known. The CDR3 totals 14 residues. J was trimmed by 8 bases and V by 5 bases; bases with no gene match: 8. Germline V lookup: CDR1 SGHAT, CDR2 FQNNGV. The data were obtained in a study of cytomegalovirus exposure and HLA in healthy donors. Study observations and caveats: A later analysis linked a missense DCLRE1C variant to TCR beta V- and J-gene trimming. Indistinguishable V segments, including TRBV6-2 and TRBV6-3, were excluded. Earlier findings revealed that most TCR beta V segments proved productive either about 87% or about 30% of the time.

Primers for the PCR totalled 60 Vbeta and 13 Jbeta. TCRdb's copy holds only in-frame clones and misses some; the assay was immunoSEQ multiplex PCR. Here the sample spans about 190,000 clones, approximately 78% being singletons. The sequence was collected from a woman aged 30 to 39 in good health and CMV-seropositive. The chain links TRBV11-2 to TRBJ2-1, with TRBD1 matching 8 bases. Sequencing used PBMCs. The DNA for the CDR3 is TGTGCCAGCAGCGGGGGGACAGGTCTCCATGAGCAGTTCTTC. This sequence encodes CASSGGTGLHEQFF.